This T cell receptor (beta chain) was identified during a study of blood T cell repertoires in COVID-19. Ages ranged from about 18 to 89 years, with residence in about 23 US areas. Researchers sorted participants into cohorts using their self-reported clinical history. The recovered donors of Cohort 3 showed two negative PCRs, clearance, or symptom resolution. The protocol was immunoSEQ multiplex PCR, while the TCRdb copy is restricted to in-frame clones and leaves out a portion. The table records over 250,000 clones, approximately 86% of them present only once. This clonotype originated in a woman in her 30s who had recovered from COVID-19. Input material: PBMCs or T cells enriched from blood (not recorded which).

CDR3 bases: TGTGCCAGCTCACCACCCTCGGAGAACACCATATATTTT. Amino acid sequence: CASSPPSENTIYF. The rearrangement joins TRBV18 to TRBJ1-3; D not certain. With 0 bases removed from V and 7 bases from J, the gap between germline ends came to 7 bases. This CDR3 is built from 13 residues. CDR1 and CDR2 from the germline V gene are KGHSH and LQKENI.